Each of the 9 T cell receptor beta chains below was sequenced from the same sample in a study of shared clonotypes between healthy human individuals. Here immunoSEQ multiplex PCR was the method, and the copy in TCRdb shows in-frame clones only, minus some. The sample consists of approximately 1.1 million clones, around 78% of them appearing once. Sequencing was performed on memory CD4+ T cells from PBMCs. Sample subset: CD45RA-negative fraction. These receptor sequences come from a man aged 18-30 years in good health. Some clones in this sample may be carry-over from other donors' samples.

The V call is TRBV5-6, the J call TRBJ2-1; D is ambiguous. The CDR3 runs 13 residues. Trimming left V 3 bases short and J 6 bases short, with 10 bases between. Looked up from germline, CDR1 is SGHDT and CDR2 is YYEEEE. CDR3 amino acids: CASSWDQLNEQFF. The DNA for the CDR3 is TGTGCCAGCAGCTGGGATCAGCTCAATGAGCAGTTCTTC.

The J gene is TRBJ2-5, the V gene TRBV5-1, with D possibly being TRBD1 (6 bases). The V gene lost 4 bases and the J gene lost 3 bases, with 10 bases spanning the gap. The CDR3 runs 13 residues. From germline, CDR1 is SGHRS and CDR2 YFSETQ. For the CDR3, the DNA is TGCGCCAGCAGCCCAGGGGCCAAAGAGACCCAGTACTTC. Protein sequence: CASSPGAKETQYF.

The V call is TRBV18, the J call TRBJ1-5; D remains ambiguous. Trimming shortened V by 5 bases and J by 4 bases, and 9 bases separated the two germline ends. The V gene's germline CDR1 is KGHSH and CDR2 LQKENI. This CDR3 spans 13 amino acids. The CDR3 loop reads CASSGSRNQPQHF. In DNA, the CDR3 is TGTGCCAGCTCAGGGTCTAGGAATCAGCCCCAGCATTTT.

The genes are TRBV7-8 and TRBJ1-2, with 8 positions matching TRBD1. J lost 1 base, V lost 7 bases, and 11 bases had no gene match. This CDR3 has 16 residues. CDR1 SGHVS and CDR2 FQNEAQ come from the germline V gene. The chain's CDR3 is CASTLSRTGSNYGYTF. CDR3 nucleotide sequence: TGTGCCAGCACTCTTAGTAGGACAGGGAGTAACTATGGCTACACCTTC.

The V gene is TRBV19, the J gene TRBJ1-5, with 9 bases aligning to TRBD1. The germline gives CDR1 LNHDA, CDR2 SQIVND (reference sequence). V trimming: 4 bases; J trimming: 3 bases; junction bases outside the gene matches: 7. The CDR3 spans 16 residues. The CDR3 DNA reads TGTGCCAGTAGTACCCCCGGGACAGGGATCAATCAGCCCCAGCATTTT. This codes for CASSTPGTGINQPQHF.

The J gene is TRBJ1-2, the V gene TRBV7-9, with a possible D match to TRBD1 (5 bases). The germline gives CDR1 SEHNR, CDR2 FQNEAQ (reference sequence). The CDR3 spans 15 residues. V was clipped by 0 bases and J by 1 base, with 9 bases between them. The CDR3 DNA reads as TGTGCCAGCAGCTTAGCGGGGACTGATAACTATGGCTACACCTTC. Amino acid sequence: CASSLAGTDNYGYTF.

The V gene is TRBV15, the J gene TRBJ2-1, with D unresolved. V lost 0 bases to trimming and J lost 9 bases, with 12 bases between them. Looked up from germline, CDR1 is LNHNV and CDR2 is YYDKDF (reference sequence). CDR3 length: 14 amino acids. CDR3 sequence (DNA): TGTGCCACCAGCAGAGACTCCCTTATAGGTGAGCAGTTCTTC. It encodes CATSRDSLIGEQFF. The full variable domain, rest sourced from reference TRBV15 and TRBJ2-1, is DAMVIQNPRYQVTQFGKPVTLSCSQTLNHNVMYWYQQKSSQAPKLLFHYYDKDFNNEADTPDNFQSRRPNTSFCFLDIRSPGLGDTAMYLCATSRDSLIGEQFFGPGTRLTVL.

The J gene is TRBJ2-5, the V gene TRBV2; D is undetermined. The CDR3 length is 12 residues. Germline V CDR1 and CDR2: SNHLY, FYNNEI. Deletions cut 4 bases from V and 3 bases from J, with 6 bases between. CDR3 sequence reads: CASSVLEETQYF. As DNA, the CDR3 is TGTGCCAGCAGTGTCCTAGAAGAGACCCAGTACTTC.

V gene TRBV30 combines with J gene TRBJ1-5, with a tentative D call TRBD1 (5 bases). CDR3 length: 13 amino acids. V lost 0 bases to trimming and J lost 6 bases, with 9 bases between them. Per germline, CDR1 GTSNPN and CDR2 SVGIG (reference sequence). CDR3 residues: CAWSVRQSQPQHF. Written as DNA, the CDR3 is TGTGCCTGGAGTGTCCGACAGAGTCAGCCCCAGCATTTT.